These 5 T cell receptor beta chains were sequenced from one sample in a study of cytomegalovirus exposure and HLA in healthy donors. Amplification used 60 Vbeta primers and 13 Jbeta primers. Only in-frame clones appear in the TCRdb table, and some are missing; sequencing was by immunoSEQ multiplex PCR. The sample lists roughly 120,000 clones; 65% to 90% were seen once. What was sequenced was PBMCs. The origin of the receptors is a woman between 35 and 50 years old in good health and CMV-seronegative.

The V call is TRBV9, the J call TRBJ2-7; D perhaps matches TRBD1 (5 bases). The CDR3 sequence is 14 residues long. CDR1 is SGDLS and CDR2 is YYNGEE in the germline V gene. V lost 3 bases and J 2 bases, leaving 12 bases between the germline ends. The DNA of the CDR3 is TGTGCCAGCAGCGGCTCTGGGGCGACCTACGAGCAGTACTTC. This codes for CASSGSGATYEQYF.

In its sample, this clone was seen a few times. This chain uses TRBV7-9 with TRBJ1-5; D uncertain. Trimming removed 8 bases from V and 2 bases from J, with 10 bases in between. Germline CDR1 reads SEHNR; CDR2 reads FQNEAQ (reference sequence). The length of the CDR3 is 13 residues. The CDR3 spells CASGRSGNQPQHF. In DNA form, the CDR3 reads TGTGCCAGCGGGAGGTCGGGCAATCAGCCCCAGCATTTT.

V usage is TRBV7-8 and J usage is TRBJ2-1; possibly TRBD2 for D (6 bases). The germline gives CDR1 SGHVS, CDR2 FQNEAQ. This CDR3 is 14 amino acids long. With 5 bases removed from V and 9 bases from J, the gap between germline ends came to 17 bases. The CDR3 protein is CASSLGTGTSEQFF. CDR3 sequence (DNA): TGTGCCAGCAGCCTAGGGACTGGTACGTCTGAGCAGTTCTTC.

The V gene is TRBV27, the J gene TRBJ1-6, with D hard to call. The germline V and J ends were trimmed by 3 bases and 9 bases, with 9 bases remaining between them. Germline-derived CDR1 and CDR2 are MNHEY and SMNVEV (reference sequence). This CDR3 has 13 amino acids. The CDR3 DNA follows: TGTGCCAGCAGTTTTTCCCTGAGTTCACCCCTCCACTTT. The encoded protein is CASSFSLSSPLHF.

The J gene is TRBJ1-3, the V gene TRBV25-1; a weak D match, TRBD1 (6 bases). Germline-derived CDR1 and CDR2 are MGHDK and SYGVNS. This CDR3 region has 13 residues. Trimming stripped 8 bases from V and 4 bases from J, with 12 bases between. Written as DNA, the CDR3 is TGTGCCAGCCTTGGACAGTACGGAAACACCATATATTTT. It codes for CASLGQYGNTIYF.